Described below is a single TCR beta chain sequence and its context. What it binds is not known. This entry is derived from a study of OX40 agonist ivuxolimab in advanced cancers. Findings and caveats of the study: CD4+ and CD8+ blood T cells expanded clonally by week 6 at 0.1 to 3.0 mg/kg. On average, CD8+ T cells showed a greater number of expanded clones than CD4+.

This table comes from immunoSEQ multiplex PCR, and its TCRdb copy is limited to in-frame clones, with some not included. Among 100,000 or so clones listed, about nine tenths were seen once. This CDR3 region has 16 residues. CDR1 and CDR2 (germline): LGHNA, YSLEER. Unmatched junction bases numbered 14, after V lost 7 bases and J lost 7 bases. Blood draws occurred at baseline, cycle 4 day 1, and cycle 7 day 1. Sequences were derived from CD4+ or CD8+ T cells sorted from blood, sampled in a trial of the OX40 agonist ivuxolimab. This clonotype was sampled from an adult with an advanced solid tumor such as melanoma, head and neck, liver or kidney cancer. The rearrangement uses TRBV4-3 and TRBJ2-2; 8 nucleotides agree with TRBD2. The CDR3 nucleotides read TGCGCCAGCACGTGGGATGTTAGCGGGATTTTCGGGGAGCTGTTTTTT. Its protein product is CASTWDVSGIFGELFF.